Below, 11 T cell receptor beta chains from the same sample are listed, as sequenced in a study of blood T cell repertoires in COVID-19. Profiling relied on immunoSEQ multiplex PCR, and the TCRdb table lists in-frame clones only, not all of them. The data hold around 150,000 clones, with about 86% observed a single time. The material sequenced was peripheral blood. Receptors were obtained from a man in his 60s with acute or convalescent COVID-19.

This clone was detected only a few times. This CDR3 is CASSLIAGVGDEQFF. CDR3 nucleotide sequence: TGCGCCAGCAGCTTGATAGCGGGAGTTGGCGATGAGCAGTTCTTC. The chain couples TRBV5-1 to TRBJ2-1; 9 nucleotides match TRBD2. Germline V CDR1 and CDR2: SGHRS, YFSETQ. This CDR3 region has 15 residues. V shed 1 base, J shed 8 bases, and the junction held 7 bases outside the gene matches.

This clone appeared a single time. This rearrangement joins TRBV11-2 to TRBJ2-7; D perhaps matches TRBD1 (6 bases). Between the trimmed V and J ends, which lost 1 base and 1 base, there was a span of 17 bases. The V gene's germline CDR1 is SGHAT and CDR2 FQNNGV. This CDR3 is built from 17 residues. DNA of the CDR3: TGTGCCAGCAGCTTAGTTGGGGCAATGGGGGCATCCTACGAGCAGTACTTC. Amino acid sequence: CASSLVGAMGASYEQYF.

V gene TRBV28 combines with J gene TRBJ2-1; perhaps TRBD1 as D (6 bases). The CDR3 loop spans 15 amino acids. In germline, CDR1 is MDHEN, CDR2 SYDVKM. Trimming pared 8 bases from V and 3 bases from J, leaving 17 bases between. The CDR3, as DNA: TGTGCCAGCCTAGGTAGGGGGAGAAACTACAATGAGCAGTTCTTC. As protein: CASLGRGRNYNEQFF.

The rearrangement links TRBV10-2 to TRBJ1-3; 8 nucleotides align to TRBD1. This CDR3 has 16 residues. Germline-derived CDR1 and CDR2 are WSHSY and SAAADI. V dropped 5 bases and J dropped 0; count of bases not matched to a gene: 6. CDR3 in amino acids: CASSRTGSRSGNTIYF. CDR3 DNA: TGCGCCAGCAGTCGGACAGGGTCACGCTCTGGAAACACCATATATTTT.

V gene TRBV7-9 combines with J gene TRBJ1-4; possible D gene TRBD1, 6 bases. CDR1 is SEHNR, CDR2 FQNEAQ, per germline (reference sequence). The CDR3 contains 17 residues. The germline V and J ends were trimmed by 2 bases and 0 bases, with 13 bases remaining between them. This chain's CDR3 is CASSLWDTVATNEKLFF. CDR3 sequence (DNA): TGTGCCAGCAGCTTATGGGACACGGTTGCAACTAATGAAAAACTGTTTTTT.

CDR3 coding DNA: TGCGCCAGCAGCTCTGCACTAGCGGGACGGGATACGCAGTATTTT. Amino acids: CASSSALAGRDTQYF. The genes are TRBV5-1 and TRBJ2-3, with 10 bases matching TRBD2. Germline V gene data show CDR1 as SGHRS and CDR2 as YFSETQ. The CDR3 runs 15 residues. V shed 3 bases, J shed 6 bases, and the junction held 7 bases outside the gene matches.

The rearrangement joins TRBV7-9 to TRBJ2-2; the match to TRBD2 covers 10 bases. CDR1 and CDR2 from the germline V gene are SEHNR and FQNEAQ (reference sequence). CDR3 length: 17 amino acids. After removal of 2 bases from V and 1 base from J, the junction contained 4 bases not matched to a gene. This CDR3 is CASSLRRTSGNTGELFF. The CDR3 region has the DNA TGTGCCAGCAGCTTACGGAGGACTAGCGGGAACACCGGGGAGCTGTTTTTT.

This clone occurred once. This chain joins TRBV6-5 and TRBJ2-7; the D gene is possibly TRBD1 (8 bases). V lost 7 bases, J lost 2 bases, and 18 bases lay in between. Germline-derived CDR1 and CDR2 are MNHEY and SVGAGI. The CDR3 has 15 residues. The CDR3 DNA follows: TGTGCCAGCACCCCATACAGGGGGGGCACCTACGAGCAGTACTTC. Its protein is CASTPYRGGTYEQYF.

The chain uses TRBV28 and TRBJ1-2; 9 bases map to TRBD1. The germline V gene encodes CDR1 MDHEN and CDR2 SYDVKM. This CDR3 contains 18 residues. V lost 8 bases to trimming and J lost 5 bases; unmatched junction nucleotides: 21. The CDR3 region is CASREPGQGNSPRYGYTF. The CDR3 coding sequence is TGTGCCAGCCGAGAACCGGGACAGGGTAACTCCCCGAGGTATGGCTACACCTTC.

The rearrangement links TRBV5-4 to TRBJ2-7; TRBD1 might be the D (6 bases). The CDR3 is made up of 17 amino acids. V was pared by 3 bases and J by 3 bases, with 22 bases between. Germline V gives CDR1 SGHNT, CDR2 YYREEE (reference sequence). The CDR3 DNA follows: TGTGCCAGCAGCTCCCCTACCACAGGGAACTCTCTCTACGAGCAGTACTTC. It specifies CASSSPTTGNSLYEQYF.

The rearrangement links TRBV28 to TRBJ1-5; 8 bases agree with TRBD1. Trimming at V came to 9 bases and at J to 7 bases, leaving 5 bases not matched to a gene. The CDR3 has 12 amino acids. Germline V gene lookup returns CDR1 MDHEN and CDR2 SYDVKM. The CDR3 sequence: CASQGAIQPQHF. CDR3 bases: TGTGCCAGTCAGGGGGCCATACAGCCCCAGCATTTT.